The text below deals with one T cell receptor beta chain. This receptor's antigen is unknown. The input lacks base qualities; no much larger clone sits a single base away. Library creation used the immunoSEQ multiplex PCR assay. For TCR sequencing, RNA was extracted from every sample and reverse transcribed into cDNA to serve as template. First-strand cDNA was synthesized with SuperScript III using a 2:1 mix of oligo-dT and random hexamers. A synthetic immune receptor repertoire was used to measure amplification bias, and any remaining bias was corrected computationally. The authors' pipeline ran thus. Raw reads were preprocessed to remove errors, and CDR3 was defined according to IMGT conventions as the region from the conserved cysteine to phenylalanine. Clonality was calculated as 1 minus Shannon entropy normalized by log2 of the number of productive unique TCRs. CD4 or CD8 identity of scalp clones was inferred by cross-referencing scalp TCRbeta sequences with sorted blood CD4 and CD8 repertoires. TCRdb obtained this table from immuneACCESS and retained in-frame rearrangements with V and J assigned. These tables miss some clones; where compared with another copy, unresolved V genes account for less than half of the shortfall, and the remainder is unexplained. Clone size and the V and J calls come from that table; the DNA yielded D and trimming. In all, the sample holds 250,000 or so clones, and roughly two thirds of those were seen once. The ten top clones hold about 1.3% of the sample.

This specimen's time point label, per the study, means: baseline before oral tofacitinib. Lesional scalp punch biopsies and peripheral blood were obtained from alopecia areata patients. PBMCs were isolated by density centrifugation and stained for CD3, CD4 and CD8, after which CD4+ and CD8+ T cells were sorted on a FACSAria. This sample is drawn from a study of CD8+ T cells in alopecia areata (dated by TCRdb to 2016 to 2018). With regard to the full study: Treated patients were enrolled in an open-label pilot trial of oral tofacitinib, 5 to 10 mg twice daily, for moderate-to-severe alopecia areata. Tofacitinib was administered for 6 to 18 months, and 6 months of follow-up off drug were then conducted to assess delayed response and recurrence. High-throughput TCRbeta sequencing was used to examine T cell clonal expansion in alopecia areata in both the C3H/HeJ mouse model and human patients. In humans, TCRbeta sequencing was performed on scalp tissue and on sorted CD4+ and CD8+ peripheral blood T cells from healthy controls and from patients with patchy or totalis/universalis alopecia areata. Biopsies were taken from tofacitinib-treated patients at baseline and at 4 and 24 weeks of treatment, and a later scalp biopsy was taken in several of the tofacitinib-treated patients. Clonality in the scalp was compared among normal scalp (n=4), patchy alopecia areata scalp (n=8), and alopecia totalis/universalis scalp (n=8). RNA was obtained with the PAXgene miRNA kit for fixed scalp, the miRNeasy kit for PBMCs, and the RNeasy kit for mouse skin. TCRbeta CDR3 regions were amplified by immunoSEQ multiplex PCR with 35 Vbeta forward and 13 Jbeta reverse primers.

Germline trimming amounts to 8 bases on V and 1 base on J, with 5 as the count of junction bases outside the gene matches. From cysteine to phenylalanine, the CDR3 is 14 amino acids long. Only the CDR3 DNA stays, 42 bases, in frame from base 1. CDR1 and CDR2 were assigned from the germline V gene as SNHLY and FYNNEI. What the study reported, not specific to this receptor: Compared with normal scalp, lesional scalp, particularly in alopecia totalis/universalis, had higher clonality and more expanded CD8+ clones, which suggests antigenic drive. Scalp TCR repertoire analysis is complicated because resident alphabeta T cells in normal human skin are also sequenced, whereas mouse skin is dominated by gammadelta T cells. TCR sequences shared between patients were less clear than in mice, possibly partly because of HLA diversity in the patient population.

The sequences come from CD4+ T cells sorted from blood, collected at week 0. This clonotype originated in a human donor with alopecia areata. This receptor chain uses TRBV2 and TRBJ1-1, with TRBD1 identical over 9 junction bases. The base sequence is TGTGCCAGCGCCGGGACAGGGACGAACACTGAAGCTTTCTTT. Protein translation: CASAGTGTNTEAFF.